This T cell receptor (beta chain) was recorded in a study of resident and recirculating memory T cells in vitiligo. Study background: Shave-biopsy epidermis from lesional and nonlesional skin was sequenced alongside PBMCs. Broader study findings: TCR sequences were not conserved across biopsy sites or patients. Clonality differed among vitiligo lesions, with no unique dominant clone.

Concerning this clone itself: Its antigen remains unidentified.

The repertoire was sequenced with immunoSEQ multiplex PCR; TCRdb's copy has only in-frame clones and lacks some. The sample shows 75,000 to 95,000 clones, about 90% of them seen only once. V lost 4 bases and J lost 0, with 10 bases in between. The CDR3 loop spans 15 amino acids. From germline, CDR1 is SNHLY and CDR2 FYNNEI. Patients' lesions had not changed for the previous 6 months. The TCR originated in a male donor with vitiligo. The chain employs TRBV2 and TRBJ1-5; unclear D gene. Material for sequencing was blood. Here the CDR3 DNA reads TGTGCCAGCAGTGCCCCGGGGTATAGCAATCAGCCCCAGCATTTT. Its translation: CASSAPGYSNQPQHF.